Shown below are 7 T cell receptor beta chains from a single sample sequenced in a study of regulatory T cells in long-lasting Graves disease. Library construction for TCR beta used iRepertoire HTBI primers and Arm-PCR of CDR3 regions. TCRdb redid the calling of the multiplex PCR reads with MiXCR, one entry per CDR3 protein. This sample carries 350,000 to 500,000 distinct CDR3 sequences, around 23% of them seen once, and the ten largest clones take roughly an eighth. Time point meaning: persistent/refractory GD, antithyroid drugs over 5 years with positive TRAb. Following extraction of RNA from PBMCs, that RNA was used to make the TCR library. Specimen: peripheral blood mononuclear cells (PBMCs), collected when the disease was refractory, from a patient treated with antithyroid drugs. Receptor source: a female donor with Graves disease.

The chain recombines TRBV6-1 with TRBJ1-1, with D possibly being TRBD1 (6 bases). Germline assignment: CDR1 MNHNS and CDR2 SASEGT. This CDR3 comprises 14 residues. V was shortened by 7 bases and J by 0 bases, with 12 bases between the two germline ends. The DNA of the CDR3 is TGTGCCAGCACCATAACAGGGCTGAACACTGAAGCTTTCTTT. Translating gives CASTITGLNTEAFF.

This clonotype was counted a few times. J is TRBJ2-1 and V is TRBV25-1, with 8 bases aligning to TRBD2. The J segment lost 7 bases and the V segment lost 5 bases, leaving 1 base of the junction unmatched. Germline CDR1 MGHDK, CDR2 SYGVNS. This CDR3 contains 12 residues. The CDR3 coding sequence is TGTGCCAGCAGTCGGGGGGGGAATGAGCAGTTCTTC. It codes for CASSRGGNEQFF.

This clonotype was recorded a few times. The gene calls are TRBV7-2 and TRBJ2-7; 9 bases are a match to TRBD2. Trimming at V came to 0 bases and at J to 6 bases, leaving 6 bases not matched to a gene. The CDR3 is 15 amino acids. Germline CDR1 SGHTA, CDR2 FQGNSA. The CDR3 sequence is CASSLAAGGRGEQYF. DNA for the CDR3: TGTGCCAGCAGCTTAGCGGCGGGGGGGAGGGGCGAGCAGTACTTC.

This chain uses TRBV4-1 with TRBJ2-4; D might be TRBD2 (5 bases). The CDR3 has 19 residues. The V gene lost 1 base and the J gene lost 0 bases, with 19 bases spanning the gap. The germline V gene encodes CDR1 MGHRA and CDR2 YSYEKL. This chain's CDR3 is CASSQGPSARELAKNIQYF. The CDR3 DNA sequence: TGCGCCAGCAGCCAAGGCCCAAGCGCAAGGGAGTTAGCCAAAAACATTCAGTACTTC.

This clonotype was detected ten times or more. This sequence joins TRBV3-1 and TRBJ1-4; 7 nucleotides agree with TRBD1. The germline V gene has CDR1 LGHDT and CDR2 YNNKEL (reference sequence). V trimming: 2 bases; J trimming: 6 bases; junction bases outside the gene matches: 9. The CDR3 contains 16 residues. CDR3 nucleotide sequence: TGTGCCAGCAGCCAAAGTGACAGGGTGTCTCATGAAAAACTGTTTTTT. It codes for CASSQSDRVSHEKLFF.

The chain links TRBV2 to TRBJ2-7, with 8 nucleotides matching TRBD1. Trimming at V came to 4 bases and at J to 4 bases, leaving 9 bases not matched to a gene. This CDR3 has 15 residues. Germline lookup yields CDR1 SNHLY and CDR2 FYNNEI. The CDR3 bases are TGTGCCAGCAGTGGGTCAGGGGGCGGGAAATACGAGCAGTACTTC. Protein sequence: CASSGSGGGKYEQYF. The full variable domain, in which reference TRBV2 and TRBJ2-7 provide the parts outside the CDR3, is EPEVTQTPSHQVTQMGQEVILRCVPISNHLYFYWYRQILGQKVEFLVSFYNNEISEKSEIFDDQFSVERPDGSNFTLKIRSTKLEDSAMYFCASSGSGGGKYEQYFGPGTRLTVT.

This clonotype occurred a few times. The chain joins TRBV30 to TRBJ2-1; D is ambiguous. This CDR3 comprises 13 residues. The V gene lost 3 bases and the J gene lost 3 bases, with 9 bases spanning the gap. Germline-derived CDR1 and CDR2 are GTSNPN and SVGIG (reference sequence). The CDR3 spells CAWSLGYYNEQFF. The DNA of the CDR3 is TGTGCCTGGAGCCTGGGGTACTACAATGAGCAGTTCTTC.